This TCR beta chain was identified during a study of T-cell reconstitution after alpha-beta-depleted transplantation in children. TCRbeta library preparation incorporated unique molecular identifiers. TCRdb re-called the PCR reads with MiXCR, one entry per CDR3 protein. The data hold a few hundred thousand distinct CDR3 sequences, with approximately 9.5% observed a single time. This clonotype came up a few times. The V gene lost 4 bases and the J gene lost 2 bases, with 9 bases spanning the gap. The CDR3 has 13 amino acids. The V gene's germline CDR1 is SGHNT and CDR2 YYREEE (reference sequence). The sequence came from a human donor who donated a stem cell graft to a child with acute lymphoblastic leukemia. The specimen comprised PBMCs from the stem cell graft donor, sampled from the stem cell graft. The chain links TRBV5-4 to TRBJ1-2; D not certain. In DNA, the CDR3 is TGTGCCAGCAGCCCTCTTCCGAACTATGGCTACACCTTC. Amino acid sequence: CASSPLPNYGYTF.